These 26 T cell receptor beta chains share one sample of origin, sequenced in a study of T cell responses to AZD1222 COVID-19 vaccine. Data came from immunoSEQ multiplex PCR; TCRdb stores just in-frame clones and leaves some out. The sample has under 150,000 clones; roughly 90% are singletons. The source was peripheral blood, collected 28 days after the second AZD1222 dose. The receptor source for this set is an adult who received the AZD1222 COVID-19 vaccine.

The chain carries TRBV19 and TRBJ1-5; maybe TRBD1 (6 bases). CDR3 length equals 16 residues. The germline CDR1 and CDR2 sequences are LNHDA and SQIVND (reference sequence). V was shortened by 3 bases and J by 1 base, with 13 bases between the two germline ends. The CDR3 protein is CASSMWGGTSNQPQHF. The CDR3 DNA reads as TGTGCCAGTAGTATGTGGGGGGGGACAAGCAATCAGCCCCAGCATTTT.

CDR3 sequence (DNA): TGTGCCAGCAGTGATTTGAGCGTCGGGGAGCTGTTTTTT. It encodes CASSDLSVGELFF. V usage is TRBV2 and J usage is TRBJ2-2, with D unclear. The CDR3 has 13 residues. Trimming pared 3 bases from V and 7 bases from J, leaving 9 bases between. Germline CDR1 SNHLY, CDR2 FYNNEI.

The chain uses TRBV5-4 and TRBJ1-1; TRBD1 might be the D (5 bases). From germline, CDR1 is SGHNT and CDR2 YYREEE (reference sequence). V was clipped by 1 base and J by 0 bases, with 13 bases between them. This CDR3 is built from 16 residues. The CDR3 region is CASSLLGVNLNTEAFF. The CDR3 DNA reads TGTGCCAGCAGCTTGTTAGGGGTCAATCTGAACACTGAAGCTTTCTTT.

This clone was seen a few times. The V and J genes are TRBV27 and TRBJ2-7; the D gene is possibly TRBD2 (6 bases). This CDR3 is built from 14 residues. Germline V gene lookup returns CDR1 MNHEY and CDR2 SMNVEV (reference sequence). The V gene lost 11 bases and the J gene lost 0 bases, with 17 bases spanning the gap. CDR3 protein: CASRVGTVSYEQYF. The CDR3 DNA reads as TGTGCCTCGCGAGTCGGGACTGTCTCCTACGAGCAGTACTTC.

This rearrangement joins TRBV10-2 to TRBJ2-7, with D tentatively TRBD1 or TRBD2 (6 bases each). This CDR3 spans 15 amino acids. Trimming took off 3 bases at V and 2 bases at J, with 14 bases between the two ends. CDR1 is WSHSY, CDR2 SAAADI, per germline. The CDR3 DNA follows: TGCGCCAGCAGTGACGGGGGCGCAGGTCCCTACGAGCAGTACGTC. Translation gives CASSDGGAGPYEQYV.

The rearrangement joins TRBV7-9 to TRBJ1-1; a weak D match, TRBD1 (5 bases). The CDR3 has 15 amino acids. V was trimmed by 3 bases and J by 5 bases, leaving 16 bases between them. In germline, CDR1 is SEHNR, CDR2 FQNEAQ (reference sequence). The CDR3 is CASSFYQGGETEAFF. The CDR3 nucleotides are TGTGCCAGCAGCTTTTATCAGGGTGGGGAGACTGAAGCTTTCTTT.

The chain couples TRBV10-1 to TRBJ2-1, with 9 positions matching TRBD1. The germline gives CDR1 WNHNN, CDR2 SYGVQD (reference sequence). The junction had 3 bases not matched to a gene; V was cut back by 0 bases and J by 3 bases. CDR3 length: 16 amino acids. The chain's CDR3 is CASSESGTGFYNEQFF. In DNA, the CDR3 is TGCGCCAGCAGTGAGTCGGGGACAGGGTTCTACAATGAGCAGTTCTTC.

The rearrangement links TRBV11-1 to TRBJ1-1; TRBD1 is a possible D gene (6 bases). The germline V and J ends were trimmed by 5 bases and 1 base, with 11 bases remaining between them. CDR3 size: 14 residues. CDR1 and CDR2 (germline): SGHAT, FQDESV (reference sequence). The CDR3 DNA is TGTGCCAGCAGCCACAGGGCCACGAACACTGAAGCTTTCTTT. Translated, it gives CASSHRATNTEAFF.

J is TRBJ2-5 and V is TRBV27, with a weak D call TRBD1 (6 bases). The CDR3 sequence is 15 residues long. CDR1 and CDR2 from the germline V gene are MNHEY and SMNVEV (reference sequence). Trimming removed 3 bases at V and 5 bases at J, with 16 bases between. The CDR3 bases are TGTGCCAGCAGTTTTGGGGGCAGGGCATGGGAGACCCAGTACTTC. Translating gives CASSFGGRAWETQYF.

The chain links TRBV6-5 to TRBJ1-1; D is unresolved. The CDR3 has 13 residues. The V gene lost 5 bases and the J gene lost 2 bases, with 9 bases spanning the gap. CDR1 is MNHEY, CDR2 SVGAGI, per germline. CDR3 in amino acids: CASSLNINTEAFF. CDR3 DNA sequence: TGTGCCAGCAGTCTCAATATAAACACTGAAGCTTTCTTT.

The V call is TRBV11-2, the J call TRBJ2-5; 7 nucleotides agree with TRBD2. The CDR3 extends over 15 amino acids. The V gene's germline CDR1 is SGHAT and CDR2 FQNNGV. With V trimmed by 5 bases and J by 3 bases, 9 bases remained unmatched. The CDR3 is CASSIAWGREETQYF. In nucleotides, the CDR3 is TGTGCCAGCAGCATCGCTTGGGGGAGGGAAGAGACCCAGTACTTC.

The rearrangement joins TRBV10-1 to TRBJ2-5; either TRBD1 or TRBD2 may supply D (6 bases each). Trimming pared 0 bases from V and 1 base from J, leaving 12 bases between. Germline V gives CDR1 WNHNN, CDR2 SYGVQD (reference sequence). CDR3 length: 16 amino acids. The CDR3 DNA is TGCGCCAGCAGTGAGTCGAGGGGGACTCTCCAAGAGACCCAGTACTTC. Amino acids: CASSESRGTLQETQYF.

The table lists this clone with a count of one. V usage is TRBV7-2 and J usage is TRBJ2-7, with D unresolved. The CDR3 consists of 16 residues. Germline CDR1 and CDR2: SGHTA and FQGNSA. The germline V and J ends were trimmed by 5 bases and 0 bases, with 17 bases remaining between them. The CDR3 bases are TGTGCCAGCAGCGCCTCCAGATTAACAAGCTCCTACGAGCAGTACTTC. This gives the protein CASSASRLTSSYEQYF.

The chain uses TRBV7-2 and TRBJ1-3, with D uncertain. In germline, CDR1 is SGHTA, CDR2 FQGNSA. V shed 3 bases and J shed 0 bases, with 12 bases lying between them. This CDR3 has 16 residues. The CDR3 DNA sequence: TGTGCCAGCAGCTTGGGTACGCGGGTCTCTGGAAACACCATATATTTT. This translates into CASSLGTRVSGNTIYF.

The chain has TRBV28 and TRBJ1-5, with 9 bases lining up with TRBD1. The CDR3 is 16 residues long. The V gene's germline CDR1 is MDHEN and CDR2 SYDVKM. Trimming removed 4 bases from V and 4 bases from J; junction bases left unmatched: 8. The CDR3 sequence: CASSSLDRGINQPQHF. CDR3 sequence (DNA): TGTGCCAGCAGTTCACTGGACAGGGGAATAAATCAGCCCCAGCATTTT.

The J gene is TRBJ1-3, the V gene TRBV28; 8 nucleotides align to TRBD1. The V gene end was trimmed by 3 bases and the J gene end by 3 bases; junction bases not matched to a gene: 13. The CDR3 totals 18 residues. CDR1 and CDR2 (germline): MDHEN, SYDVKM. The CDR3 DNA is TGTGCCAGCAGTTTGGGCAGGGGGCCCGGCAGCCGTGGAAACACCATATATTTT. Residues: CASSLGRGPGSRGNTIYF.

The chain employs TRBV27 and TRBJ2-1, with TRBD2 identical over 11 bases. Germline values: CDR1 MNHEY, CDR2 SMNVEV (reference sequence). The junction had 18 bases not matched to a gene; V was cut back by 6 bases and J by 2 bases. There are 20 residues in the CDR3. Here the CDR3 DNA reads TGTGCCAGCAGCCCCTCCCCCCCGACTAGCGGGGTACGAGCCTACAATGAGCAGTTCTTC. This codes for CASSPSPPTSGVRAYNEQFF.

The J gene is TRBJ2-1, the V gene TRBV19; D possibly corresponds to TRBD1 (8 bases). The V gene's germline CDR1 is LNHDA and CDR2 SQIVND (reference sequence). The CDR3 runs 16 residues. Trimming took off 5 bases at V and 4 bases at J, with 18 bases between the two ends. CDR3 DNA sequence: TGTGCCAGTAGTCCCCTAGGACAGGGAGGGTACAATGAGCAGTTCTTC. Encoded protein: CASSPLGQGGYNEQFF.

J is TRBJ2-5 and V is TRBV5-1; 9 bases fit TRBD1. The trim removed 5 bases at V and 1 base at J, leaving 15 bases unmatched. The CDR3 runs to 18 residues. CDR1 and CDR2 (germline): SGHRS, YFSETQ. The CDR3 nucleotides read TGCGCCAGCAGTCAGGACAGGGGTTGGTCAAGGGCCCAAGAGACCCAGTACTTC. This codes for CASSQDRGWSRAQETQYF.

The DNA for the CDR3 is TGTGCCAGTTTCCCTCAGGGGGGGTTCTACGAGCAGTACTTC. It translates to CASFPQGGFYEQYF. The V call is TRBV28, the J call TRBJ2-7; TRBD1 or TRBD2 may be the D gene (7 bases each). CDR3 length equals 14 residues. Trimming cost V 9 bases and J 3 bases, with 18 bases left between them. CDR1 is MDHEN, CDR2 SYDVKM, per germline.

V gene TRBV11-3 combines with J gene TRBJ2-1; TRBD2 agrees at 8 bases. Germline V gene data show CDR1 as SGHNT and CDR2 as YENEEA. Trimming at V came to 1 base and at J to 5 bases, leaving 4 bases not matched to a gene. The CDR3 consists of 15 residues. CDR3 nucleotide sequence: TGTGCCAGCAGCTTAGTAGCGGGGTTTAACAATGAGCAGTTCTTC. This translates into CASSLVAGFNNEQFF.

The chain has TRBV12-3 or TRBV12-4 and TRBJ1-1, with D possibly matching TRBD1 (5 bases). The CDR3 loop spans 13 amino acids. Trimming pared 2 bases from V and 6 bases from J, leaving 10 bases between. The CDR3 region is CASSLNGGAEAFF. In DNA, the CDR3 is TGTGCCAGCAGTTTAAACGGGGGAGCTGAAGCTTTCTTT.

The rearrangement uses TRBV6-6 and TRBJ2-1; 10 nucleotides match TRBD1. J gave up 4 bases and V 11 bases, and 5 bases lay outside the gene matches. The CDR3 spans 13 residues. Germline CDR1 and CDR2: MNHNY and SVGAGI (reference sequence). DNA for the CDR3: TGTGCCTCGACAGGGGGCGGATACAATGAGCAGTTCTTC. It translates to CASTGGGYNEQFF.

This sequence joins TRBV7-8 and TRBJ1-1; 9 bases match TRBD1. J was trimmed by 2 bases and V by 7 bases; bases with no gene match: 5. Germline V lookup: CDR1 SGHVS, CDR2 FQNEAQ. This CDR3 is built from 14 residues. The CDR3 here is CASNPTGGNTEAFF. CDR3 sequence (DNA): TGTGCCAGCAACCCGACAGGGGGAAACACTGAAGCTTTCTTT. Full variable domain (rest looked up from reference TRBV7-8 and TRBJ1-1): GAGVSQSPRYKVAKRGQDVALRCDPISGHVSLFWYQQALGQGPEFLTYFQNEAQLDKSGLPSDRFFAERPEGSVSTLKIQRTQQEDSAVYLCASNPTGGNTEAFFGQGTRLTVV.

This chain uses TRBV4-2 with TRBJ1-2; D is possibly TRBD1 (5 bases). The germline V and J ends were trimmed by 0 bases and 4 bases, with 15 bases remaining between them. Germline V lookup: CDR1 LGHNA, CDR2 YNFKEQ. The CDR3 runs 16 residues. The CDR3 DNA follows: TGTGCCAGCAGCCAAGATTTGAACAGGAGTCCCTATGGCTACACCTTC. This encodes CASSQDLNRSPYGYTF.

The chain has TRBV5-1 and TRBJ1-2, with D possibly matching TRBD1 (5 bases). V was clipped by 3 bases and J by 8 bases, with 11 bases between them. The CDR3 is 12 amino acids. Germline assignment: CDR1 SGHRS and CDR2 YFSETQ. This CDR3 reads CASSSGLWGYTF. As DNA, the CDR3 is TGCGCCAGCAGCTCGGGACTTTGGGGCTACACCTTC.